The rows below give T cell receptor beta chains drawn from one sample of a study of CD8+ T cells in alopecia areata. Produced via immunoSEQ multiplex PCR; TCRdb's table is partial and in-frame only. The data show more than 110,000 clones, with roughly 62% seen just once and 5% to 7.5% held by the top ten. Here the sequenced sample was CD4+ T cells sorted from blood, taken at week 0. The origin of the receptors is a human donor with alopecia areata. Both conserved end residues are part of each CDR3. D genes are given only for firm matches. The listing skips clone size in some rows; elsewhere it reads once, few, many or a size class.

v_call	j_call	clone_size	d_call	cdr3_nt	cdr3_aa
TRBV7-2	TRBJ1-1	few	-	TGTGCCAGCAGCTTAGAATTGAACACTGAAGCTTTCTTT	CASSLELNTEAFF
TRBV29-1	TRBJ2-2	-	-	TGCAGCGTTGACAGGGAAGACGGGGAGCTGTTTTTT	CSVDREDGELFF
TRBV19	TRBJ1-2	-	-	TGTGCCAGTAGTTTCAAGACTAACTATGGCTACACCTTC	CASSFKTNYGYTF
TRBV15	TRBJ2-1	-	-	TGTGCCACCAGCAGAGCGCCCACGATTGAGCAGTTCTTC	CATSRAPTIEQFF
TRBV11-2	TRBJ2-6	few	-	TGTGCCAGCAGCTTCGCCCAGTTTGGGGCTGGGGCCAACGTCCTGACTTTC	CASSFAQFGAGANVLTF
TRBV29-1	TRBJ2-2	-	-	TGCAGCGTTGACTGGGGGACCATTTCCACCGGGGAGCTGTTTTTT	CSVDWGTISTGELFF
TRBV6-6	TRBJ2-5	-	-	TGTGCCAGCAGTGCGCCAGGGGGGGAGACCCAGTACTTC	CASSAPGGETQYF
TRBV29-1	TRBJ1-2	-	-	TGCAGCGTGGGGGGACTGGGCCTAGCTAACTATGGCTACACCTTC	CSVGGLGLANYGYTF
TRBV30	TRBJ2-7	-	-	TGTGCCTGGAGTCCACTGGGGATATCCGAGCAGTACTTC	CAWSPLGISEQYF
TRBV29-1	TRBJ2-7	-	TRBD1	TGCAGCGTAATAGGGACAGGTAGCTCCTACGAGCAGTACTTC	CSVIGTGSSYEQYF